The entry below describes one T cell receptor (beta chain). Its antigen remains unknown. This CDR3 is also generated by other DNA sequences in the sample. The isolated RNA, all of it, was reverse transcribed, so expressed TCRB transcripts were what got sequenced. Libraries were prepared by immunoSEQ multiplex PCR; TCRdb keeps only in-frame clonotypes and omits some of them. The sample shows 550,000 to 850,000 clones, around 15% of them seen only once. The data stem from a study of beta chain features in type 1 diabetes. Broader study findings: Type 1 diabetes patients had moderately but significantly shorter TCRB CDR3s in all four CD4+ subsets.

The CDR3 contains 11 residues. V was shortened by 2 bases and J by 5 bases, with 3 bases between the two germline ends. The germline CDR1 and CDR2 sequences are SGHRS and YFSETQ. The TCR originated in a man younger than 35 with type 1 diabetes. The V gene is TRBV5-1, the J gene TRBJ2-3; D ambiguous. The sequenced sample was naive CD4+ T cells from blood. The CDR3 bases are TGCGCCAGCAGCTTTGGAGATACGCAGTATTTT. This encodes CASSFGDTQYF.